These 22 T cell receptor beta chains were all obtained from the same sample, sequenced in a study of cytomegalovirus exposure and HLA in healthy donors. Amplification used 60 Vbeta primers and 13 Jbeta primers. Some clones are missing from TCRdb's copy, which holds only in-frame ones; the method was immunoSEQ multiplex PCR. Of under 150,000 clones listed, around 77% are singletons. Input material: PBMCs. The receptors come from a man aged 45-65 years in good health and CMV-seronegative.

This clone has only one observation. The chain joins TRBV6-5 to TRBJ2-1; D ambiguous. The CDR3 is made up of 13 amino acids. Trimming shortened V by 0 bases and J by 9 bases, and 9 bases separated the two germline ends. The V gene's germline CDR1 is MNHEY and CDR2 SVGAGI. CDR3 DNA sequence: TGTGCCAGCAGTTACTCGGCCCGAAGTGAGCAGTTCTTC. Its protein product is CASSYSARSEQFF.

This chain uses TRBV15 with TRBJ2-7; 7 nucleotides agree with TRBD2. With V trimmed by 1 base and J by 2 bases, 2 bases remained unmatched. The CDR3 is made up of 14 amino acids. CDR1 and CDR2 from the germline V gene are LNHNV and YYDKDF (reference sequence). This CDR3 is CATSRASGPYEQYF. The CDR3 DNA is TGTGCCACCAGCAGAGCTAGCGGACCCTACGAGCAGTACTTC.

The chain is built from TRBV7-3 and TRBJ2-3, with 9 bases matching TRBD2. The CDR3 contains 16 residues. Germline V lookup: CDR1 SGHTA, CDR2 FQGTGA. V gave up 1 base and J gave up 4 bases; unmatched junction bases: 6. Here the CDR3 reads CASSLNSGSLADTQYF. CDR3 in DNA: TGTGCCAGCAGCTTAAATAGCGGGAGTTTGGCAGATACGCAGTATTTT.

This clone was observed a single time. The chain joins TRBV10-1 to TRBJ2-1, with 10 bases matching TRBD2. J gave up 0 bases and V 3 bases, and 8 bases lay outside the gene matches. The CDR3 is 18 amino acids. CDR1 and CDR2 (germline): WNHNN, SYGVQD (reference sequence). The CDR3 loop is CASSDPGTSESSYNEQFF. Written as DNA, the CDR3 is TGCGCCAGCAGTGACCCTGGGACTAGCGAGAGCTCCTACAATGAGCAGTTCTTC.

This clone was seen a handful of times. The chain recombines TRBV6-1 with TRBJ2-1; 13 bases map to TRBD2. Germline CDR1 and CDR2: MNHNS and SASEGT. CDR3 length equals 15 residues. V gave up 7 bases and J gave up 9 bases; unmatched junction bases: 9. This CDR3 reads CASIPGLAGDGEQFF. Here the CDR3 DNA reads TGTGCCAGCATCCCCGGACTAGCGGGAGACGGTGAGCAGTTCTTC.

V is TRBV2 and J is TRBJ2-3; TRBD2 agrees at 9 bases. Germline assignment: CDR1 SNHLY and CDR2 FYNNEI. Trimming at V came to 7 bases and at J to 3 bases, leaving 11 bases not matched to a gene. The CDR3 spans 16 residues. This CDR3 is CASNLSSGTGTDTQYF. The CDR3 DNA reads TGTGCCAGCAACCTATCTAGCGGGACTGGTACAGATACGCAGTATTTT.

The rearrangement uses TRBV7-2 and TRBJ2-3, with TRBD1 as a possible D gene (6 bases). CDR3 size: 13 residues. Looked up from germline, CDR1 is SGHTA and CDR2 is FQGNSA. V shed 0 bases and J shed 5 bases, with 6 bases lying between them. CDR3 region: CASSLARGDTQYF. The CDR3 nucleotides are TGTGCCAGCAGCTTAGCCAGGGGAGATACGCAGTATTTT.

This clone appeared a few times. The chain joins TRBV30 to TRBJ2-5; TRBD1 is a possible D gene (5 bases). Germline CDR1 and CDR2: GTSNPN and SVGIG (reference sequence). With 2 bases removed from V and 2 bases from J, the gap between germline ends came to 12 bases. CDR3 size: 14 residues. In nucleotides, the CDR3 is TGTGCCTGGAGTCCCGACAGTATACAAGAGACCCAGTACTTC. Its translation: CAWSPDSIQETQYF.

By proportion, this clone is medium-sized. The chain has TRBV4-3 and TRBJ2-7, with no clear D. Trimming took off 1 base at V and 1 base at J, with 11 bases between the two ends. The CDR3 length is 15 residues. CDR1 is LGHNA, CDR2 YSLEER, per germline. In DNA, the CDR3 is TGCGCCAGCAGCCAAGGGCAGTCACCTTCCTACGAGCAGTACTTC. Protein: CASSQGQSPSYEQYF.

V usage is TRBV5-1 and J usage is TRBJ2-7, with D uncertain. In germline, CDR1 is SGHRS, CDR2 YFSETQ. V lost 4 bases, J lost 1 base, and 9 bases lay in between. CDR3 length: 13 amino acids. CDR3: CASSPGFSYEQYF. CDR3 bases: TGCGCCAGCAGCCCCGGGTTTTCCTACGAGCAGTACTTC. Full variable domain (missing parts from reference TRBV5-1 and TRBJ2-7): KAGVTQTPRYLIKTRGQQVTLSCSPISGHRSVSWYQQTPGQGLQFLFEYFSETQRNKGNFPGRFSGRQFSNSRSEMNVSTLELGDSALYLCASSPGFSYEQYFGPGTRLTVT.

The rearrangement links TRBV10-3 to TRBJ2-1; 8 bases align to TRBD2. The V gene end was trimmed by 3 bases and the J gene end by 7 bases; junction bases not matched to a gene: 11. Germline V gene lookup returns CDR1 ENHRY and CDR2 SYGVKD. CDR3 length: 16 amino acids. The CDR3 coding sequence is TGTGCCATCAGTGACCTCAGCTCGGGGGGGCAAAATGAGCAGTTCTTC. Protein: CAISDLSSGGQNEQFF.

CDR3 region: CASAMTLGEQFF. CDR3 DNA sequence: TGTGCCAGCGCCATGACACTAGGGGAGCAGTTCTTC. The chain carries TRBV18 and TRBJ2-1, with D perhaps matching TRBD2 (5 bases). The CDR3 contains 12 residues. Trimming took 8 bases from V and 10 from J, leaving 15 bases between them. Germline assignment: CDR1 KGHSH and CDR2 LQKENI.

The rearrangement links TRBV5-1 to TRBJ2-1; no clear D gene. There are 15 residues in the CDR3. Looked up from germline, CDR1 is SGHRS and CDR2 is YFSETQ. V was pared by 0 bases and J by 0 bases, with 7 bases between. The CDR3 sequence: CASSLDGSSYNEQFF. Here the CDR3 DNA reads TGCGCCAGCAGCTTGGATGGTAGCTCCTACAATGAGCAGTTCTTC.

The chain employs TRBV12-5 and TRBJ2-5, with D possibly matching TRBD1 (5 bases). Trimming left V 1 base short and J 13 bases short, with 13 bases between. The germline CDR1 and CDR2 sequences are LGHNT and FRNRAP. CDR3 length: 12 amino acids. CDR3 in DNA: TGTGCTAGTGGTTTGGCTGGGGCTAGTTTGTACTTC. Translation: CASGLAGASLYF.

The chain recombines TRBV7-2 with TRBJ2-3; D may be TRBD2 (6 bases). Germline V gene lookup returns CDR1 SGHTA and CDR2 FQGNSA. Trimming removed 3 bases at V and 0 bases at J, with 16 bases between. CDR3 length: 17 amino acids. CDR3 region: CASSFDWRARSTDTQYF. The DNA of the CDR3 is TGTGCCAGCAGCTTTGATTGGAGGGCCCGGAGCACAGATACGCAGTATTTT.

The chain employs TRBV10-3 and TRBJ2-7; TRBD2 matches at 10 bases. The CDR3 runs to 15 residues. Germline values: CDR1 ENHRY, CDR2 SYGVKD. Losses at the gene ends were 4 bases for V and 0 bases for J; bases not matched to a gene: 3. The chain's CDR3 is CAISGGTSDSYEQYF. DNA of the CDR3: TGTGCCATCAGTGGAGGGACTAGCGACTCCTACGAGCAGTACTTC.

The rearrangement links TRBV5-4 to TRBJ2-3; tentatively, D is TRBD2 (6 bases). With 4 bases removed from V and 0 bases from J, the gap between germline ends came to 15 bases. CDR1 is SGHNT and CDR2 is YYREEE in the germline V gene (reference sequence). The CDR3 totals 16 residues. CDR3 sequence reads: CASSIRDFASTDTQYF. The DNA of the CDR3 is TGTGCCAGCAGCATCCGGGACTTTGCTAGCACAGATACGCAGTATTTT.

This chain's CDR3 is CAISPGTGKVYQPQHF. The CDR3 nucleotides are TGTGCCATCAGCCCGGGGACAGGGAAGGTTTATCAGCCCCAGCATTTT. This chain joins TRBV10-3 and TRBJ1-5, with TRBD1 matching 9 bases. The CDR3 covers 16 residues. Trimming removed 6 bases from V and 5 bases from J; junction bases left unmatched: 11. Per germline, CDR1 ENHRY and CDR2 SYGVKD.

This chain connects TRBV7-2 to TRBJ2-1, with 7 bases matching TRBD2. V shed 5 bases and J 12 bases; nucleotides not matched to a gene: 7. Germline V lookup: CDR1 SGHTA, CDR2 FQGNSA. This CDR3 has 12 amino acids. This CDR3 reads CASSLGGGGQFF. CDR3 bases: TGTGCCAGCAGCCTGGGTGGGGGGGGGCAGTTCTTC.

The chain links TRBV6-1 to TRBJ1-3; possible D gene TRBD1, 6 bases. V was clipped by 3 bases and J by 0 bases, with 9 bases between them. The CDR3 has 15 amino acids. The germline CDR1 and CDR2 sequences are MNHNS and SASEGT. In DNA form, the CDR3 reads TGTGCCAGCAGTGAGGGAGGGGGCTCTGGAAACACCATATATTTT. This gives the protein CASSEGGGSGNTIYF.

There are a few counts of this clone. The V gene is TRBV5-1, the J gene TRBJ2-1; a possible D gene is TRBD1 (6 bases). Trimming left V 1 base short and J 10 bases short, with 6 bases between. Germline assignment: CDR1 SGHRS and CDR2 YFSETQ. This CDR3 region has 11 residues. Here the CDR3 DNA reads TGCGCCAGCAGCTTGAGGGGGGAGCAGTTCTTC. Protein: CASSLRGEQFF.

The chain couples TRBV6-1 to TRBJ1-6, with a possible D match to TRBD1 (5 bases). Germline lookup yields CDR1 MNHNS and CDR2 SASEGT. This CDR3 has 16 residues. V lost 1 base to trimming and J lost 4 bases, with 11 bases between them. The CDR3 DNA reads TGTGCCAGCAGTGAAGTTGCTGGGGGGTATAATTCACCCCTCCACTTT. Encoded protein: CASSEVAGGYNSPLHF.